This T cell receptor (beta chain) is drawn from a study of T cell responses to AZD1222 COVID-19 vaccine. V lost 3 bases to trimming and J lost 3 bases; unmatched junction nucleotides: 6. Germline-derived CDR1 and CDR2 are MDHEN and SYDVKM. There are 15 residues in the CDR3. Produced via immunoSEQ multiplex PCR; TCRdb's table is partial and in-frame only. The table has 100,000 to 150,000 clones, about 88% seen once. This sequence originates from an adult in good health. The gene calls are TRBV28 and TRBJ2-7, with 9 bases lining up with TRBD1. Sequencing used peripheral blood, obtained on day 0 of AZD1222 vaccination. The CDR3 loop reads CASSFSGTGNYEQYF. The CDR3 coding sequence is TGTGCCAGCAGTTTCTCCGGGACAGGGAACTACGAGCAGTACTTC.